This T cell receptor (beta chain) was identified during a study of blood T cell repertoires in COVID-19. Study-wide background: PBMCs, B-cell-depleted T cells, or T cells provided the cDNA or gDNA that made up the material.

The germline V gene has CDR1 WNHNN and CDR2 SYGVQD (reference sequence). CDR3 size: 14 residues. Trimming left V 0 bases short and J 5 bases short, with 10 bases between. Original analysis: For nucleated cells, counts were estimated from reference gene primer amplification. Clones were read by immunoSEQ multiplex PCR, and TCRdb kept only the in-frame ones, dropping some. The V and J calls and clone size come from that table; D and trimming were worked out from the DNA. The data hold 180,000 or so clones, with about 86% observed a single time. This clone came up a few times. The source is a man between 60 and 75 years old with acute or convalescent COVID-19. The chain recombines TRBV10-1 with TRBJ2-5; D remains unclear. The material sequenced was peripheral blood. DNA of the CDR3: TGCGCCAGCAGTGAGTCTTTAGGCAGGGAGACCCAGTACTTC. Its protein product is CASSESLGRETQYF.